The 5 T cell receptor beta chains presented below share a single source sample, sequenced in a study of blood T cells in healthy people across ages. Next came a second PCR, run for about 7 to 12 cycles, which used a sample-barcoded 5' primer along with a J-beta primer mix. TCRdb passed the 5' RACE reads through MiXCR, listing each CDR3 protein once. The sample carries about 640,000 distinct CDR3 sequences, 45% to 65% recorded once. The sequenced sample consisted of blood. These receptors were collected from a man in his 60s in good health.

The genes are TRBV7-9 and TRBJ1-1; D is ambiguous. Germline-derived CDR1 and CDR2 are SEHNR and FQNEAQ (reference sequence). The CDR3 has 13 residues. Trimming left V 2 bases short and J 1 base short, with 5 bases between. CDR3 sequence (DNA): TGTGCCAGCAGCTTAAGAGAGAACACTGAAGCTTTCTTT. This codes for CASSLRENTEAFF.

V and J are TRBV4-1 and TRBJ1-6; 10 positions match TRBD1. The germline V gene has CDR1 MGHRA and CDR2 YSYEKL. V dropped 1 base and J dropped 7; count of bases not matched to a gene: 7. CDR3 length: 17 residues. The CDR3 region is CASSQVTGQGLNSPLHF. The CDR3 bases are TGCGCCAGCAGCCAAGTTACGGGACAGGGGTTGAATTCACCCCTCCACTTT.

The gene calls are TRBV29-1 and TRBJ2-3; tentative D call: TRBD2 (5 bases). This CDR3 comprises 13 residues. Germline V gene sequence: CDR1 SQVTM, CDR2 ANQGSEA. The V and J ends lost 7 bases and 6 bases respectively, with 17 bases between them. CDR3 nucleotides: TGCAGCGCTGGAGGTGGAGATTCGGATACGCAGTATTTT. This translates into CSAGGGDSDTQYF.

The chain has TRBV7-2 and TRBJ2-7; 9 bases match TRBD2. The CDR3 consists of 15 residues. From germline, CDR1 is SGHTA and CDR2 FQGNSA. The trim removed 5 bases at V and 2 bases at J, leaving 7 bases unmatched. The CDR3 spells CASSASSGAPYEQYF. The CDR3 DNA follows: TGTGCCAGCAGCGCATCTAGCGGGGCCCCCTACGAGCAGTACTTC.

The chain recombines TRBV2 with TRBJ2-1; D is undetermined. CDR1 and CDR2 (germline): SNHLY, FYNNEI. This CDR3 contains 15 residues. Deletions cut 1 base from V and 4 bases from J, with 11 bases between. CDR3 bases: TGTGCCAGCAGTGAAGACACGGGCATATACAATGAGCAGTTCTTC. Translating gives CASSEDTGIYNEQFF.